This T cell receptor beta chain was identified during a study of blood T cell repertoires in COVID-19. Study at large: Acute and convalescent COVID-19 specimens originated in the United States, Italy and Spain.

This clone was detected once. Per the authors' pipeline: It was from reference gene primer amplification that nucleated cell counts were estimated. Using immunoSEQ multiplex PCR, the repertoire was profiled, and TCRdb retains in-frame clones only, with some absent. V and J calls and clone size are as listed in that table; D and trimming were resolved from the DNA. This table has 160,000 or so clones, more than 65% appearing once. Germline values: CDR1 MNHEY, CDR2 SVGAGI. The CDR3 runs to 13 residues. V lost 7 bases, J lost 0 bases, and 10 bases lay in between. The rearrangement joins TRBV6-5 to TRBJ2-7; D possibly corresponds to TRBD1 (6 bases). This sequence was found in a woman of 80 years or more with acute or convalescent COVID-19. The sequenced sample consisted of peripheral blood. The CDR3 nucleotides read TGTGCCAGCATCCACAGGGACTCCTACGAGCAGTACTTC. This codes for CASIHRDSYEQYF.